This TCR beta chain was captured by sequencing in a study of post-analysis software for immune sequencing data. Whole-study findings and limits: Controls showed lower frequencies than patients for 4 or 5 TRBV segments, and TRBV5-6, TRBV5-1 and TRBV20-1 were among these.

Unique molecular identifiers had been added to the TCR beta cDNA libraries. Via MiXCR, TCRdb re-called the PCR reads, giving one row per CDR3 protein. The sample lists about 760,000 distinct CDR3 sequences; roughly 27% were seen once. On this clonotype itself: Its cognate antigen is unknown.

The CDR3 is 14 amino acids. The germline V gene has CDR1 LGHNA and CDR2 YSLEER. Trimming cost V 4 bases and J 3 bases, with 13 bases left between them. The clonotype comes from a girl under 18 with multiple sclerosis. The sample taken for sequencing was blood. The chain has TRBV4-3 and TRBJ2-7, with a weak D call TRBD1 (6 bases). As DNA, the CDR3 is TGCGCCAGCAGCCCTTCCAGGGGCTACTACGAGCAGTACTTC. This encodes CASSPSRGYYEQYF.